This T cell receptor beta chain was sequenced during a study of blood T cell repertoires in COVID-19 (dated by TCRdb to between 2020 and 2021). About the study as a whole: Samples from collaborators originated in the United States, Italy and Spain and spanned both the acute and convalescent phases of COVID-19. The samples were drawn from the first 160 participants of the ongoing ImmuneRACE study and from 1,254 subjects provided by 6 global collaborators. Sample metadata almost always included a de-identified subject ID, COVID-19 status, age in years and sex. Subjects who had been exposed to COVID-19, were actively infected with it, or had recovered from it provided the deeply sampled blood TCRbeta repertoires that made up the dataset. Where available, HLA class I and class II types were obtained from metadata supplied by the sample provider rather than from assay-based typing. A freely available public database, intended as a resource for researchers studying the immune response to SARS-CoV-2, is where the repertoires were released. The material from the prospective study consisted of cDNA or gDNA derived from T cells, B-cell-depleted T cells, or PBMCs.

Participants in the prospective study were aged roughly 18 to 90 years, lived in 20 to 25 United States geographic areas, and enrolled through a virtual design. In the prospective study, participants were assigned to cohorts based on the clinical history participants reported in a screening survey and a study questionnaire. For ImmuneRACE Cohort 3, a participant was defined as recovered based on two consecutive negative NP/OP PCR tests, clearance by a healthcare professional, or resolution of symptoms. Mobile phlebotomists in the prospective study collected whole blood, serum and a nasopharyngeal or oropharyngeal swab from every participant. Additional blood draws and questionnaires over an approximately 2-month period could optionally be provided by prospective study participants. Before DNA extraction, prospective study blood samples were shipped either frozen or at room temperature. A word on this clone: Its antigen target is currently unknown. No much larger clone is present one base from it, and per-base qualities are unavailable.

The immunoSEQ Assay, a bias-controlled multiplex PCR, was used to amplify TCRbeta CDR3 regions from genomic DNA. The study's own analysis went as follows. Nucleated cell counts per sample were estimated from amplification of reference gene primers within the assay. To quantify the absolute abundance of each unique TCRbeta CDR3 rearrangement, sequence reads were collapsed and filtered. For each sample, productive Simpson clonality was calculated as the square root of Simpson's diversity index across productive rearrangements. TCRdb's version of the immuneACCESS table is confined to in-frame rearrangements and falls short of the full clone set. An unresolved V gene accounts for under half of the shortfall where checked; the remainder is of unknown origin. The V and J calls and the clone size are those of that table, but D and trimming were determined from the DNA. For this sample the table gives 200,000 to 250,000 clones, of which about 85% were detected only once. In total, the top ten clones hold just over 2.5% of the sample.

The research as a whole found: The quantity of clinical and demographic metadata differed by source and by participant and was supplied without curation.

The sequencing input was PBMCs or T cells enriched from blood (not recorded which). This clonotype originated in a woman in her thirties who had recovered from COVID-19.

Here is the DNA: TGTGCCAGCAGCCTAGGGACTAGCGGGGGGCCGAGGGAGCAGTTCTTC. The encoded protein is CASSLGTSGGPREQFF. This chain is built from TRBV5-4 and TRBJ2-1, with 15 middle bases fitting TRBD2. From the cysteine up to the phenylalanine, the CDR3 has a length of 16 residues. Only the CDR3 DNA stays, 48 bases, in frame from base 1. Here V drops 4 bases and J drops 10 bases, and the junction holds 9 bases not matched to any gene. Via the germline V gene (reference sequence), CDR1 is SGHNT and CDR2 YYREEE.